These 30 T cell receptor beta chains share one sample of origin, sequenced in a study of T-cell reconstitution after alpha-beta-depleted transplantation in children. Unique molecular identifiers tagged the TCRbeta library. Using its own MiXCR run on the PCR reads, TCRdb lists one record per CDR3 protein. The sample lists 150,000 to 200,000 distinct CDR3 sequences, roughly 7.5% seen once, with about 3% in the top ten. This specimen was PBMCs from the stem cell graft donor, taken from the stem cell graft. Source of these receptors: a human donor who donated a stem cell graft to a child with Wiskott-Aldrich syndrome.

The chain has TRBV5-6 and TRBJ2-1; the D gene could be TRBD1 or TRBD2 (5 bases each). Between the trimmed V and J ends, which lost 2 bases and 3 bases, there was a span of 9 bases. This CDR3 spans 14 amino acids. Germline V CDR1 and CDR2: SGHDT, YYEEEE. Written as DNA, the CDR3 is TGTGCCAGCAGCTTCGGGGACCTCTACAATGAGCAGTTCTTC. Its translation: CASSFGDLYNEQFF.

This clonotype was observed many times. The DNA for the CDR3 is TGCGCCAGCAGCCAAAAATGGGACGGGTGGACCGGGGAGCTGTTTTTT. Translation: CASSQKWDGWTGELFF. This rearrangement joins TRBV4-1 to TRBJ2-2; either TRBD1 or TRBD2 may fit D (5 bases each). Germline CDR1 and CDR2: MGHRA and YSYEKL. Trimming removed 2 bases from V and 5 bases from J, with 15 bases in between. This CDR3 has 16 residues.

This clonotype was picked up many times. V usage is TRBV5-1 and J usage is TRBJ1-2, with 7 positions matching TRBD1. This CDR3 has 12 residues. Germline lookup yields CDR1 SGHRS and CDR2 YFSETQ. V shed 4 bases and J 5 bases; nucleotides not matched to a gene: 2. The DNA for the CDR3 is TGCGCCAGCAGCCCAGGGGGTTATGGCTACACCTTC. It encodes CASSPGGYGYTF.

Ten or more counts support this clonotype. The chain recombines TRBV25-1 with TRBJ1-1; no clear D gene. The CDR3 runs 15 residues. Germline CDR1 reads MGHDK; CDR2 reads SYGVNS. Trimming cost V 1 base and J 5 bases, with 14 bases left between them. DNA for the CDR3: TGTGCCAGCAGTGAATTGGACGGGATGGGGACTGAAGCTTTCTTT. Its protein product is CASSELDGMGTEAFF.

This clonotype was detected many times. V gene TRBV5-1 combines with J gene TRBJ2-3; D remains ambiguous. Per the germline V gene, CDR1 is SGHRS and CDR2 is YFSETQ. The CDR3 loop spans 13 amino acids. Trimming stripped 4 bases from V and 2 bases from J, with 8 bases between. CDR3 coding DNA: TGCGCCAGCAGCATTGGAGTCACAGATACGCAGTATTTT. Translation gives CASSIGVTDTQYF.

This clonotype was found many times. The chain joins TRBV11-2 to TRBJ1-1; possible D gene TRBD1, 5 bases. The CDR3 sequence is 12 residues long. Germline CDR1 SGHAT, CDR2 FQNNGV. Trimming pared 5 bases from V and 7 bases from J, leaving 11 bases between. The CDR3 loop is CASSRWGSEAFF. The CDR3 bases are TGTGCCAGCAGCCGCTGGGGGAGTGAAGCTTTCTTT. Filled out from reference TRBV11-2 and TRBJ1-1, the complete variable domain reads EAGVAQSPRYKIIEKRQSVAFWCNPISGHATLYWYQQILGQGPKLLIQFQNNGVVDDSQLPKDRFSAERLKGVDSTLKIQPAKLEDSAVYLCASSRWGSEAFFGQGTRLTVV.

In its sample, this clonotype was seen many times. The CDR3, as DNA: TGTGCCAGCAGACCCCGGGGACAGGGGACCGGGGAGCTGTTTTTT. Translated: CASRPRGQGTGELFF. The chain carries TRBV12-3 or TRBV12-4 and TRBJ2-2, with TRBD1 matching over 10 bases. With V trimmed by 6 bases and J by 5 bases, 6 bases remained unmatched. CDR3 size: 15 residues.

This clonotype has a handful of counts. The rearrangement links TRBV5-1 to TRBJ1-6; D is unresolved. The germline V gene has CDR1 SGHRS and CDR2 YFSETQ. Between the trimmed V and J ends, which lost 0 bases and 10 bases, there was a span of 14 bases. The CDR3 spans 15 residues. The CDR3 loop is CASSLGLGMGSPLHF. In DNA, the CDR3 is TGCGCCAGCAGCTTGGGTCTGGGAATGGGGTCACCCCTCCACTTT.

This clonotype came up a few times. CDR3 in amino acids: CASSLGFGSGANVLTF. DNA of the CDR3: TGCGCCAGCAGCTTGGGATTTGGGAGTGGGGCCAACGTCCTGACTTTC. This chain uses TRBV5-1 with TRBJ2-6; maybe TRBD2 (5 bases). The V gene lost 0 bases and the J gene lost 3 bases, with 10 bases spanning the gap. The CDR3 length is 16 residues. CDR1 is SGHRS, CDR2 YFSETQ, per germline.

This clonotype appeared many times. The chain is built from TRBV7-2 and TRBJ2-1; TRBD2 matches at 9 bases. J lost 2 bases, V lost 0 bases, and 8 bases had no gene match. The CDR3 is made up of 18 amino acids. The germline gives CDR1 SGHTA, CDR2 FQGNSA. For the CDR3, the DNA is TGTGCCAGCAGCTTAGCCCCTAGACTAGCGGACCCCTACAATGAGCAGTTCTTC. This sequence encodes CASSLAPRLADPYNEQFF.

The chain carries TRBV11-3 and TRBJ2-3, with a weak D call TRBD2 (6 bases). Trimming shortened V by 4 bases and J by 8 bases, and 16 bases separated the two germline ends. CDR3 size: 14 residues. The germline V gene has CDR1 SGHNT and CDR2 YENEEA. The CDR3 reads CASSSSTSGGTQYF. CDR3 in DNA: TGTGCCAGCAGCTCCTCGACTAGTGGGGGTACGCAGTATTTT.

This clonotype was seen a handful of times. The rearrangement links TRBV24-1 to TRBJ1-5; the match to TRBD1 covers 9 bases. In germline, CDR1 is KGHDR, CDR2 SFDVKD. The ends lost 4 bases at V and 2 bases at J; junction bases unmatched: 5. This CDR3 contains 16 residues. CDR3 bases: TGTGCCACCAGTGACCGGGGACAGGGAGGCAATCAGCCCCAGCATTTT. Translating it yields CATSDRGQGGNQPQHF.

The rearrangement joins TRBV29-1 to TRBJ2-1; 8 positions agree with TRBD1. CDR3 size: 13 residues. Germline V gene lookup returns CDR1 SQVTM and CDR2 ANQGSEA. V lost 3 bases to trimming and J lost 6 bases; unmatched junction nucleotides: 4. Written as DNA, the CDR3 is TGCAGCGTTGAGGACAGGGAAAGCAATGAGCAGTTCTTC. It translates to CSVEDRESNEQFF.

This clonotype was recorded many times. This rearrangement joins TRBV20-1 to TRBJ1-1; D not certain. The CDR3 length is 15 residues. V was cut by 1 base and J by 2 bases, with 14 bases left in between. Germline CDR1 DFQATT, CDR2 SNEGSKA (reference sequence). The CDR3 nucleotides are TGCAGTGCTAGAGCGACTACAGAGCAAAACACTGAAGCTTTCTTT. Its translation is CSARATTEQNTEAFF.

This clonotype was counted many times. The V gene is TRBV29-1, the J gene TRBJ2-6; 7 bases map to TRBD1. CDR3 length equals 14 residues. The ends lost 5 bases at V and 2 bases at J; junction bases unmatched: 3. CDR1 is SQVTM and CDR2 is ANQGSEA in the germline V gene. CDR3 nucleotides: TGCAGCGTTTCGCAGGGGGCTGGGGCCAACGTCCTGACTTTC. Amino acids: CSVSQGAGANVLTF.

This clonotype was seen at least ten times. V is TRBV28 and J is TRBJ2-2; D remains ambiguous. V was clipped by 1 base and J by 7 bases, with 4 bases between them. The germline gives CDR1 MDHEN, CDR2 SYDVKM. This CDR3 contains 12 residues. The CDR3 protein is CASSLYHGELFF. The CDR3 region has the DNA TGTGCCAGCAGTTTATATCACGGGGAGCTGTTTTTT.

The table lists this clonotype with many counts. This sequence joins TRBV29-1 and TRBJ2-1, with D perhaps matching TRBD2 (6 bases). The germline gives CDR1 SQVTM, CDR2 ANQGSEA. The CDR3 is 14 residues long. V lost 7 bases and J 0 bases, leaving 13 bases between the germline ends. CDR3 bases: TGCAGCGCCCTGGGACTCGGCTCCTACAATGAGCAGTTCTTC. Encoded protein: CSALGLGSYNEQFF.

The rearrangement links TRBV14 to TRBJ2-6; tentatively, D is TRBD2 (6 bases). Germline V CDR1 and CDR2: SGHDN, FVKESK. The V gene lost 0 bases and the J gene lost 0 bases, with 15 bases spanning the gap. This CDR3 comprises 19 residues. CDR3 DNA: TGTGCCAGCAGCCAAGATATCGGGGGACGGATCTCTGGGGCCAACGTCCTGACTTTC. Translation: CASSQDIGGRISGANVLTF.

V usage is TRBV30 and J usage is TRBJ1-1; D might be TRBD1 (5 bases). Germline CDR1 reads GTSNPN; CDR2 reads SVGIG (reference sequence). The germline V and J ends were trimmed by 4 bases and 1 base, with 10 bases remaining between them. This CDR3 is built from 13 residues. The CDR3 loop is CAWTDRRNTEAFF. The CDR3 region has the DNA TGTGCCTGGACCGACAGACGGAACACTGAAGCTTTCTTT.

This chain links TRBV24-1 with TRBJ2-1; 7 nucleotides line up with TRBD1. The germline CDR1 and CDR2 sequences are KGHDR and SFDVKD. V trimming: 3 bases; J trimming: 16 bases; junction bases outside the gene matches: 14. This CDR3 region has 14 residues. The CDR3 loop reads CATSDKHGQDALFF. The DNA for the CDR3 is TGTGCCACCAGTGATAAACACGGACAGGACGCGTTATTCTTC.

This clonotype was detected ten times or more. The chain joins TRBV7-6 to TRBJ2-2; D possibly corresponds to TRBD1 (5 bases). Germline V CDR1 and CDR2: SGHVS, FNYEAQ. This CDR3 has 16 amino acids. V was shortened by 1 base and J by 5 bases, with 14 bases between the two germline ends. The CDR3 sequence: CASSLGGRGDTGELFF. The CDR3, as DNA: TGTGCCAGCAGCTTAGGGGGCCGTGGTGATACCGGGGAGCTGTTTTTT. Using reference TRBV7-6 and TRBJ2-2 for the parts outside the CDR3, the full variable domain is GAGVSQSPRYKVTKRGQDVALRCDPISGHVSLYWYRQALGQGPEFLTYFNYEAQQDKSGLPNDRFSAERPEGSISTLTIQRTEQRDSAMYRCASSLGGRGDTGELFFGEGSRLTVL.

This clonotype was counted ten times or more. This chain links TRBV7-8 with TRBJ2-1, with 12 bases fitting TRBD2. CDR1 and CDR2 (germline): SGHVS, FQNEAQ. After removal of 3 bases from V and 0 bases from J, the junction contained 6 bases not matched to a gene. This CDR3 region has 18 residues. The DNA for the CDR3 is TGTGCCAGCAGCTTGGCCCTAGCGGGGGGGAGCTCCTACAATGAGCAGTTCTTC. It is translated as CASSLALAGGSSYNEQFF.

This clonotype was observed many times. The V call is TRBV3-1, the J call TRBJ1-4; D remains ambiguous. Trimming shortened V by 0 bases and J by 8 bases, and 10 bases separated the two germline ends. The CDR3 spans 14 residues. CDR1 is LGHDT and CDR2 is YNNKEL in the germline V gene (reference sequence). CDR3 region: CASSQEAGSEKLFF. The CDR3 nucleotides are TGTGCCAGCAGCCAAGAGGCAGGATCGGAAAAACTGTTTTTT.

This clonotype was counted at least ten times. This rearrangement joins TRBV5-1 to TRBJ2-3; D uncertain. Trimming pared 0 bases from V and 2 bases from J, leaving 10 bases between. CDR3 length equals 15 residues. Germline assignment: CDR1 SGHRS and CDR2 YFSETQ. The CDR3 region is CASSLERVHTDTQYF. For the CDR3, the DNA is TGCGCCAGCAGCTTGGAAAGGGTTCACACAGATACGCAGTATTTT. Variable domain in full (rest from reference TRBV5-1 and TRBJ2-3): KAGVTQTPRYLIKTRGQQVTLSCSPISGHRSVSWYQQTPGQGLQFLFEYFSETQRNKGNFPGRFSGRQFSNSRSEMNVSTLELGDSALYLCASSLERVHTDTQYFGPGTRLTVL.

This clonotype has a count of ten or more. This chain uses TRBV5-1 with TRBJ2-7; D might be TRBD1 (6 bases). Trimming stripped 3 bases from V and 2 bases from J, with 12 bases between. Germline lookup yields CDR1 SGHRS and CDR2 YFSETQ. There are 14 residues in the CDR3. CDR3 nucleotides: TGCGCCAGCAGCTCCGGGACATTCACCTACGAGCAGTACTTC. Its protein is CASSSGTFTYEQYF.

This clonotype appeared many times. The genes are TRBV5-1 and TRBJ2-5, with TRBD2 identical over 9 bases. Germline CDR1 reads SGHRS; CDR2 reads YFSETQ. This CDR3 region has 19 residues. Trimming at V came to 0 bases and at J to 0 bases, leaving 12 bases not matched to a gene. The CDR3 loop is CASSLAITLAGLNQETQYF. The CDR3 coding sequence is TGCGCCAGCAGCTTGGCTATTACCCTAGCGGGGCTAAACCAAGAGACCCAGTACTTC. The full variable domain, with the rest looked up from reference TRBV5-1 and TRBJ2-5, is KAGVTQTPRYLIKTRGQQVTLSCSPISGHRSVSWYQQTPGQGLQFLFEYFSETQRNKGNFPGRFSGRQFSNSRSEMNVSTLELGDSALYLCASSLAITLAGLNQETQYFGPGTRLLVL.

This clonotype showed up many times. The chain has TRBV4-1 and TRBJ2-3; TRBD1 aligns across 8 bases. The V segment lost 1 base and the J segment 4 bases; nucleotides outside the gene matches: 10. Germline V gene lookup returns CDR1 MGHRA and CDR2 YSYEKL. The CDR3 loop spans 17 amino acids. CDR3 amino acids: CASSQGPGTGEADTQYF. The CDR3 bases are TGCGCCAGCAGCCAAGGCCCCGGGACAGGTGAAGCAGATACGCAGTATTTT.

In its sample, this clonotype was seen many times. The CDR3: CASTQGAIAEAFF. The DNA of the CDR3 is TGTGCCAGCACCCAGGGGGCAATCGCTGAAGCTTTCTTT. The chain employs TRBV12-3 or TRBV12-4 and TRBJ1-1; 8 nucleotides align to TRBD1. The CDR3 spans 13 residues. Trimming cost V 7 bases and J 6 bases; bases outside gene matches: 7.

This clonotype was seen ten or more times. The J gene is TRBJ1-1, the V gene TRBV12-3 or TRBV12-4; possible D gene TRBD1, 5 bases. The CDR3 runs 14 residues. The V end lost 8 bases, the J end lost 2 bases, and 15 bases lay between the germline ends. The CDR3 nucleotides read TGTGCCAGCTTAATAAGGGGACCCAACACTGAAGCTTTCTTT. Translation gives CASLIRGPNTEAFF.

This clonotype was detected many times. CDR3 nucleotides: TGCAGCGGGGGGGGGACCCACTCCTACAATGAGCAGTTCTTC. It translates to CSGGGTHSYNEQFF. The chain recombines TRBV29-1 with TRBJ2-1; TRBD2 aligns across 7 bases. The germline gives CDR1 SQVTM, CDR2 ANQGSEA. The CDR3 has 14 residues. V lost 7 bases to trimming and J lost 0 bases; unmatched junction nucleotides: 6.